Shown below are 2 T cell receptor beta chains from a single sample sequenced in a study of T cell responses to AZD1222 COVID-19 vaccine. TCRdb's table, derived via immunoSEQ multiplex PCR, lists solely in-frame clones and lacks some. The sample has around 99,000 clones; more than 80% are singletons. Sequences were derived from peripheral blood, sampled on day 0 of AZD1222 vaccination. The origin of the receptors is an adult in good health.

This chain connects TRBV7-2 to TRBJ1-1; a weak D match, TRBD1 (6 bases). The CDR3 length is 14 residues. Germline V gene lookup returns CDR1 SGHTA and CDR2 FQGNSA. The V gene lost 4 bases and the J gene lost 6 bases, with 15 bases spanning the gap. The CDR3, as DNA: TGTGCCAGCAGCTGGAGGATGGGGGCGGCTGAAGCTTTCTTT. Translation: CASSWRMGAAEAFF.

The J gene is TRBJ2-3, the V gene TRBV28; TRBD2 agrees at 9 bases. Germline loops: CDR1 MDHEN, CDR2 SYDVKM. The CDR3 runs to 17 residues. V lost 5 bases, J lost 4 bases, and 13 bases stayed unmatched. The CDR3: CASSPIQGTSRPDTQYF. The CDR3 DNA reads TGTGCCAGCAGTCCAATACAGGGGACTAGCCGCCCAGATACGCAGTATTTT.